The rows below give T cell receptor beta chains drawn from one sample of a study of T cell clusters in autoimmune cytopenias. For each CDR3 protein, TCRdb gives one entry from its re-call of the multiplex PCR reads, without DNA. In all, the sample yields roughly 10,000 distinct CDR3 sequences. The sample was also linked to a second study, of T cell repertoires in aging, cancer and after chemotherapy.

The sample comprised peripheral blood. Source of these receptors: a human donor in good health. CDR3s include the opening cysteine and the closing phenylalanine or tryptophan. Clone size is not always given. Where it is, it says once, few, many or a class for expanded clones.

V gene	clone size	J gene	CDR3 protein
TRBV6-5	.	TRBJ1-5	CASSIQGIDQPQHF
TRBV19	medium-sized	TRBJ1-3	CASRDTETGNTIYF
TRBV11-2	.	TRBJ2-2	CASSRILNTGELFF
TRBV6-5	.	TRBJ1-4	CASSYSPGTGALTNEKLFF
TRBV12-3/TRBV12-4	.	TRBJ1-2	CASSLVRGAVDGYTF
TRBV7-9	.	TRBJ2-3	CASSFGSGGGDTQYF
TRBV20-1	.	TRBJ1-2	CSASPGTGGVGYTF
TRBV24-1	.	TRBJ2-2	CATSDPGLANTGELFF
TRBV5-4	.	TRBJ2-5	CASIGLAGGRETQYF
TRBV23-1	.	TRBJ1-5	CASSLPGGEYQPQHF